Detailed here is one TCR beta chain. Its cognate antigen is unknown. PCR was performed using 60 Vbeta and 13 Jbeta primers. How the authors handled the data: Later work found 65 million to 85 million unique TCR beta chains, with 9.5 million to 12 million shared. Assay: immunoSEQ multiplex PCR; the TCRdb copy retains only in-frame clones and omits some. The V and J calls and the clone size are those of that table, but D and trimming were determined from the DNA. The sample carries just over 200,000 clones, just under 70% recorded once. Trimming removed 3 bases at V and 4 bases at J, with 19 bases between. This CDR3 region has 17 residues. Germline-derived CDR1 and CDR2 are SGHTA and FQGNSA. This specimen comes from a study of cytomegalovirus exposure and HLA in healthy donors. Findings of the study overall: A later analysis reportedly found that, within productive TCRs, an Asian-associated ancestry cluster had fewer N-insertions than the mean observed across the approximately 670 donors. TCR beta sequences reportedly predicted the HLA-A and HLA-B alleles of most subjects accurately.

This sequence joins TRBV7-2 and TRBJ2-1; maybe TRBD2 (6 bases). The specimen was PBMCs. The TCR sequence derives from a middle-aged man in good health and CMV-seropositive. The CDR3 DNA follows: TGTGCCAGCAGCTTGCAGAGTAGCGGCCGGGTTTACAATGAGCAGTTCTTC. It translates to CASSLQSSGRVYNEQFF.